These 30 T cell receptor beta chains were all obtained from the same sample, sequenced in a study of identical twins. TCRdb called the 5' RACE reads again in MiXCR, with one record for every CDR3 protein. The data show more than 200,000 distinct CDR3 sequences, over 13% seen once. Sequencing was carried out using memory (CD45RO+) T cells sorted from blood. These receptors all come from a woman in her late teens or twenties in good health.

The rearrangement joins TRBV6-2 or TRBV6-3 to TRBJ2-1, with 12 bases matching TRBD2. Losses at the gene ends were 10 bases for V and 7 bases for J; bases not matched to a gene: 20. The CDR3 length is 18 residues. Germline V gene lookup returns CDR1 MNHEY and CDR2 SVGEGT. Here the CDR3 DNA reads TGTGCCACCGCTGGGGCTAGCGGGAGGGTCCCGGTGGTGAATGAGCAGTTCTTC. It yields the protein CATAGASGRVPVVNEQFF.

This chain connects TRBV29-1 to TRBJ2-1; D may be TRBD1 (6 bases). The CDR3 runs to 13 residues. The V gene lost 2 bases and the J gene lost 8 bases, with 13 bases spanning the gap. CDR1 and CDR2 (germline): SQVTM, ANQGSEA. In DNA, the CDR3 is TGCAGCGTTGAAAGATTGGCAGGGGATGAGCAGTTCTTC. It specifies CSVERLAGDEQFF.

The V call is TRBV29-1, the J call TRBJ1-2; D possibly corresponds to TRBD1 (5 bases). CDR3 size: 11 residues. Per the germline V gene, CDR1 is SQVTM and CDR2 is ANQGSEA. Trimming shortened V by 7 bases and J by 5 bases, and 11 bases separated the two germline ends. Here the CDR3 reads CSASDMYGYTF. CDR3 DNA: TGCAGCGCCTCGGACATGTATGGCTACACCTTC.

This clonotype was recorded at least ten times. CDR3 protein: CASSQVVSGGDVQETQYF. The CDR3 bases are TGTGCCAGCAGCCAAGTTGTTTCGGGGGGCGACGTACAAGAGACCCAGTACTTC. The chain carries TRBV4-2 and TRBJ2-5, with D perhaps TRBD2 (7 bases). V was pared by 1 base and J by 2 bases, with 20 bases between. The CDR3 has 18 amino acids. Germline V gives CDR1 LGHNA, CDR2 YNFKEQ.

This clonotype was detected only a few times. The chain is built from TRBV5-1 and TRBJ2-2; no definite D call. Per the germline V gene, CDR1 is SGHRS and CDR2 is YFSETQ. This CDR3 region has 13 residues. V shed 2 bases and J shed 6 bases, with 8 bases lying between them. The CDR3 nucleotides are TGCGCCAGCAGCTTACAGCCTGCCGGGGAGCTGTTTTTT. It translates to CASSLQPAGELFF.

This clonotype was seen only a few times. The chain joins TRBV4-3 to TRBJ2-3, with 10 nucleotides matching TRBD2. The junction had 2 bases not matched to a gene; V was cut back by 0 bases and J by 2 bases. Germline V gene lookup returns CDR1 LGHNA and CDR2 YSLEER. The CDR3 runs to 16 residues. The DNA of the CDR3 is TGCGCCAGCAGCCAAGAAAGCGGGAGGGACACAGATACGCAGTATTTT. It yields the protein CASSQESGRDTDTQYF.

The rearrangement uses TRBV4-3 and TRBJ2-1; 9 bases fit TRBD2. CDR1 LGHNA and CDR2 YSLEER come from the germline V gene. CDR3 length: 17 residues. V shed 0 bases, J shed 2 bases, and the junction held 5 bases outside the gene matches. This chain's CDR3 is CASSQDLAGTAYNEQFF. The DNA of the CDR3 is TGCGCCAGCAGCCAAGACCTAGCGGGGACTGCCTACAATGAGCAGTTCTTC.

This clonotype has only a few counts. The genes are TRBV29-1 and TRBJ1-1; D is unresolved. Germline loops: CDR1 SQVTM, CDR2 ANQGSEA. This CDR3 spans 12 amino acids. V was trimmed by 7 bases and J by 5 bases, leaving 14 bases between them. The CDR3 reads CSATNYKTEAFF. The CDR3 nucleotides read TGCAGCGCTACCAACTATAAGACTGAAGCTTTCTTT.

CDR3 sequence reads: CASSLNTGLYNEQFF. The CDR3, as DNA: TGTGCCAGCAGCTTAAACACAGGACTGTACAATGAGCAGTTCTTC. This chain joins TRBV7-7 and TRBJ2-1; tentatively, D is TRBD1 or TRBD2 (5 bases each). The CDR3 contains 15 residues. In germline, CDR1 is SSHAT, CDR2 FNYEAQ (reference sequence). Trimming pared 2 bases from V and 4 bases from J, leaving 12 bases between. The whole variable domain, remainder taken from reference TRBV7-7 and TRBJ2-1, is GAGVSQSPRYKVTKRGQDVTLRCDPISSHATLYWYQQALGQGPEFLTYFNYEAQPDKSGLPSDRFSAERPEGSISTLTIQRTEQRDSAMYRCASSLNTGLYNEQFFGPGTRLTVL.

This chain connects TRBV29-1 to TRBJ1-2; maybe TRBD1 (6 bases). CDR1 is SQVTM, CDR2 ANQGSEA, per germline. Trimming cost V 6 bases and J 8 bases, with 13 bases left between them. CDR3 length: 11 amino acids. CDR3 coding DNA: TGCAGCGTAATACAGGGCCTCGGCTACACCTTC. Residues: CSVIQGLGYTF.

This clonotype showed up just a few times. The rearrangement links TRBV29-1 to TRBJ2-1, with 8 bases that match TRBD1. The germline V gene has CDR1 SQVTM and CDR2 ANQGSEA. Trimming took 6 bases from V and 4 from J; bases not matched to a gene: 11. The CDR3 contains 15 residues. Written as DNA, the CDR3 is TGCAGCGTCGAACACAACAGGGGGAGATACAATGAGCAGTTCTTC. It translates to CSVEHNRGRYNEQFF.

This clonotype has just a few counts. CDR3 bases: TGTGCCAGCAGTGAAGGGGCAGGGCGGGCTTTCTTT. This encodes CASSEGAGRAFF. This chain connects TRBV25-1 to TRBJ1-1; tentative D call: TRBD1 (5 bases). From germline, CDR1 is MGHDK and CDR2 SYGVNS. The CDR3 runs 12 residues. Trimming shortened V by 2 bases and J by 11 bases, and 12 bases separated the two germline ends.

The rearrangement joins TRBV7-9 to TRBJ1-4; no clear D gene. This CDR3 is 16 amino acids long. Trimming left V 0 bases short and J 0 bases short, with 8 bases between. In germline, CDR1 is SEHNR, CDR2 FQNEAQ (reference sequence). The CDR3, as DNA: TGTGCCAGCAGCTTAGCGCTTCCCGCAACTAATGAAAAACTGTTTTTT. This codes for CASSLALPATNEKLFF.

This clonotype appeared many times. This chain uses TRBV7-2 with TRBJ1-6; 8 positions agree with TRBD1. The CDR3 length is 15 residues. Germline V gives CDR1 SGHTA, CDR2 FQGNSA. V dropped 2 bases and J dropped 9; count of bases not matched to a gene: 6. CDR3 region: CASSLLTGVRSPLHF. The CDR3 nucleotides are TGTGCCAGCAGCTTATTGACAGGGGTTCGTTCACCCCTCCACTTT.

Notes on this clonotype: A much larger clone is a single base away; this may be a read error. The J gene is TRBJ2-4, the V gene TRBV1; the table assigns TRBD2, which was not confirmed against the DNA. TRBV1 is a documented pseudogene. The CDR3 runs 18 residues. Here the CDR3 DNA reads TGTACCAGCAGTTTCTCCTCTAGCGGGGGGGTAGCCAAAAACATTCAGTACTTC. This sequence encodes CTSSFSSSGGVAKNIQYF.

This clonotype was observed a handful of times. The chain carries TRBV29-1 and TRBJ1-1; D remains unclear. CDR1 and CDR2 from the germline V gene are SQVTM and ANQGSEA. CDR3 length: 14 amino acids. V lost 6 bases, J lost 1 base, and 15 bases lay in between. In DNA form, the CDR3 reads TGCAGCGTCACCGCCTGGACGGCGAACACTGAAGCTTTCTTT. Protein: CSVTAWTANTEAFF.

This clonotype showed up just a few times. The V and J genes are TRBV20-1 and TRBJ2-7, with TRBD2 as a possible D gene (5 bases). This CDR3 contains 13 residues. Germline V CDR1 and CDR2: DFQATT, SNEGSKA (reference sequence). Trimming cost V 3 bases and J 4 bases, with 13 bases left between them. The chain's CDR3 is CSASGETPYEQYF. CDR3 in DNA: TGCAGTGCTAGCGGGGAGACCCCTTACGAGCAGTACTTC.

This clonotype was detected only a few times. This rearrangement joins TRBV11-2 to TRBJ1-4, with 8 bases identical to TRBD1. Germline CDR1 SGHAT, CDR2 FQNNGV. The CDR3 loop spans 14 amino acids. The trim removed 5 bases at V and 6 bases at J, leaving 5 bases unmatched. The CDR3 loop is CASSPQGAYEKLFF. Written as DNA, the CDR3 is TGTGCCAGCAGCCCGCAGGGGGCGTATGAAAAACTGTTTTTT.

This clonotype was observed many times. V gene TRBV20-1 combines with J gene TRBJ2-3, with 7 bases that match TRBD2. The CDR3 has 17 residues. The V gene end was trimmed by 0 bases and the J gene end by 2 bases; junction bases not matched to a gene: 11. The germline gives CDR1 DFQATT, CDR2 SNEGSKA (reference sequence). CDR3 sequence: CSARDHRSGIITDTQYF. For the CDR3, the DNA is TGCAGTGCTAGAGATCATCGGAGCGGGATTATCACAGATACGCAGTATTTT.

This chain uses TRBV5-6 with TRBJ2-5, with D possibly called TRBD1 or TRBD2 (6 bases each). The length of the CDR3 is 15 residues. V dropped 0 bases and J dropped 7 bases, with 16 bases sitting between them. The germline gives CDR1 SGHDT, CDR2 YYEEEE. The CDR3 DNA reads TGTGCCAGCAGCTTGGGGGGACAAGGAGGGGCGACCCAGTACTTC. As protein: CASSLGGQGGATQYF.

The chain is built from TRBV18 and TRBJ2-7; 7 nucleotides agree with TRBD1. Germline loops: CDR1 KGHSH, CDR2 LQKENI. The CDR3 contains 15 residues. The V segment lost 5 bases and the J segment 0 bases; nucleotides outside the gene matches: 7. CDR3 nucleotides: TGTGCCAGCTCAGATCGGGACAGCAGCTCCTACGAGCAGTACTTC. This translates into CASSDRDSSSYEQYF.

The gene calls are TRBV6-5 and TRBJ2-7; D might be TRBD1 (6 bases). The V end lost 4 bases, the J end lost 7 bases, and 17 bases lay between the germline ends. Germline values: CDR1 MNHEY, CDR2 SVGAGI. This CDR3 has 14 amino acids. Here the CDR3 reads CASSFSGGREEQYF. CDR3 DNA: TGTGCCAGCAGTTTCTCTGGGGGCCGTGAGGAGCAGTACTTC.

V and J are TRBV12-3 or TRBV12-4 and TRBJ1-3; 9 bases match TRBD1. Trimming took 6 bases from V and 2 from J; bases not matched to a gene: 5. The CDR3 spans 15 residues. CDR3 amino acids: CASRGQGTTGNTIYF. The CDR3 region has the DNA TGTGCCAGCAGGGGACAGGGAACTACTGGAAACACCATATATTTT.

The chain carries TRBV20-1 and TRBJ2-5, with D unclear. Germline V lookup: CDR1 DFQATT, CDR2 SNEGSKA (reference sequence). The CDR3 consists of 13 residues. The V end was cut by 6 bases, the J end by 5 bases, with 16 bases between. Written as DNA, the CDR3 is TGCAGTGCGCTCGCACTTAAAATGGAGACCCAGTACTTC. It yields the protein CSALALKMETQYF.

This clonotype was recorded at least ten times. One end of the junction fails to match germline, which may point to a read error. The J gene is TRBJ1-1, the V gene TRBV7-9; D is possibly TRBD1 (5 bases). Germline lookup yields CDR1 SEHNR and CDR2 FQNEAQ (reference sequence). The CDR3 runs 13 residues. The DNA of the CDR3 is TGCGCCAGCAGCTTGGGTCAGGGCACTGAAGCTTTCTTT. Protein sequence: CASSLGQGTEAFF.

V gene TRBV20-1 combines with J gene TRBJ1-5; maybe TRBD1 (5 bases). The CDR3 loop spans 16 amino acids. Germline CDR1 DFQATT, CDR2 SNEGSKA (reference sequence). V gave up 5 bases and J gave up 6 bases, with 23 bases separating them. Written as DNA, the CDR3 is TGCAGTGCTGCCCCCGGGGGGACGCAAAAATTTCAGCCCCAGCATTTT. It yields the protein CSAAPGGTQKFQPQHF.

As concerns this clonotype: A read error is possible here, since a much larger clone lies one base away. The chain recombines TRBV4-2 with TRBJ2-7; TRBD1 matches at 7 bases. CDR3 length: 15 amino acids. CDR1 is LGHNA and CDR2 is YNFKEQ in the germline V gene. The CDR3 loop reads CARSQEPTGVNEQYF. Written as DNA, the CDR3 is TGTGCCAGGAGCCAAGAACCTACAGGGGTCAACGAGCAGTACTTC.

A few counts support this clonotype. The chain employs TRBV20-1 and TRBJ1-1; 9 bases are a match to TRBD1. V was clipped by 4 bases and J by 3 bases; unmatched bases: 6. There are 14 residues in the CDR3. The germline gives CDR1 DFQATT, CDR2 SNEGSKA (reference sequence). CDR3 region: CSAMGTGKYTEAFF. The CDR3 DNA reads as TGCAGTGCTATGGGGACAGGGAAGTACACTGAAGCTTTCTTT.

In its sample, this clonotype was seen a few times. The CDR3 reads CAWSTGPTADTQYF. The CDR3 nucleotides read TGTGCCTGGAGTACAGGCCCCACGGCGGATACGCAGTATTTT. The J gene is TRBJ2-3, the V gene TRBV30; possibly TRBD1 for D (5 bases). The CDR3 consists of 14 residues. Looked up from germline, CDR1 is GTSNPN and CDR2 is SVGIG (reference sequence). The germline V and J ends were trimmed by 2 bases and 6 bases, with 15 bases remaining between them. Supplemented by reference TRBV30 and TRBJ2-3, the full variable domain reads SQTIHQWPATLVQPVGSPLSLECTVEGTSNPNLYWYRQAAGRGLQLLFYSVGIGQISSEVPQNLSASRPQDRQFILSSKKLLLSDSGFYLCAWSTGPTADTQYFGPGTRLTVL.

The rearrangement links TRBV5-5 to TRBJ1-6; D unresolved. The CDR3 has 14 residues. Germline assignment: CDR1 SGHKS and CDR2 YYEKEE (reference sequence). V gave up 0 bases and J gave up 7 bases, with 8 bases separating them. DNA for the CDR3: TGTGCCAGCAGCTTGGTAGTGGAGAATTCACCCCTCCACTTT. Protein sequence: CASSLVVENSPLHF.